Here is one TCR beta chain with its context. What it binds is unknown. One junction end disagrees with the germline gene, perhaps due to a read error. This sample was taken from a study of blood T cells in healthy people across ages. Healthy Russian Caucasian donors spanned ages about 6 to 95 years. Samples had at least 7 million PBMCs isolated from them. Primers used in a second PCR of roughly 6 to 12 cycles were a sample-barcoded 5' primer and a J-beta primer mix. Each CDR3 protein gets one entry after TCRdb re-called the 5' RACE reads with MiXCR. In the table there are about 1.6 million distinct CDR3 sequences, 30% to 40% of which are singletons. CDR1 and CDR2 (germline): SGHRS, YFSETQ. CDR3 length: 15 residues. General observations from the study: It was not known whether donors were CMV positive (a possible confounder of expanded clonotype changes).

The receptor was derived from a woman under 40 in good health. The J gene is TRBJ1-5, the V gene TRBV5-1, with D hard to call. Sample: blood. CDR3 loop: CAGSLPGDGDQPQHF. The CDR3 DNA is TGCGCCGGCAGCTTACCAGGCGACGGGGATCAGCCCCAGCATTTT.